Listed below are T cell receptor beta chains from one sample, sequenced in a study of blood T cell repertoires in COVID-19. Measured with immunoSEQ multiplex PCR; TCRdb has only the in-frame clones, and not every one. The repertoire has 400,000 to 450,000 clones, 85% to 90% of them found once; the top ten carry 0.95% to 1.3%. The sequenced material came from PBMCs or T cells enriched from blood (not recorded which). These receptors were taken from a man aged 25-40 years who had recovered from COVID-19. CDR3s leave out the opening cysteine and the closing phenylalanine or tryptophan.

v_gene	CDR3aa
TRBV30	AWRGTGGPNYGYT
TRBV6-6	ASMWEQGQAPLH
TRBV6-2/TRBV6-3	ASSWGRDTEAF
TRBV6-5	ASRSQQGWGTQY
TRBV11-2	ASSLDAYNEQF
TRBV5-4	ASSVSGSGIHEQF
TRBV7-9	ASSRAQGSGANTEAF
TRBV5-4	ASSFSGTFGLAGNTGELF
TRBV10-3	AIAEGQNSYEQY
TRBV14	ASSQGAGGPNTEAF
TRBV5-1	ASTGLAGVYEQY
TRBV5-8	ASSLQGTGGGTEAF
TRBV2	ASSRGQGRSEKLF
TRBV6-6	ASTFDLLADEQY
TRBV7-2	ASSLELAAPNEQF
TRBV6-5	ASSTGEGIEAF
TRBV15	ATSQDAGETDTQY
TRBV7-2	ASSGQTGLNSPLH
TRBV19	ASSIRQGSYEQY
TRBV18	ASSEGLANGQPAGELF
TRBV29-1	SVGSGGSMVQY
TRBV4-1	ASSQVLATDTQY
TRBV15	ATSPRIGVINSPLH
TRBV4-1	ASSQAPFTAEAF
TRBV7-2	ASSPSGQGTEAF
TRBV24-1	ATTTTGGFSPLH
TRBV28	ASSLEGKGADTQY
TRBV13	ASSSKTTSGRNNEQF
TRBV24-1	ATSDSGTAQNTGELF
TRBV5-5	ASSLLYSGNTIY
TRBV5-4	ASSLGGGNSYEQY
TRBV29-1	SVVFGGKTQY
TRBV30	AWRGGSYNSPLH
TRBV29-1	SVGTSTDTQY
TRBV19	ASSLEHADNSPLH
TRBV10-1	ASSRELYNEQF
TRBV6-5	ASSTGRRTDTQY
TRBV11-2	ASSPGGTGLYEQY
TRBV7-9	ASSLGGSEKLF
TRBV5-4	ASSLRGGGWTEAF
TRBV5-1	ASSLWQEPYNEQF
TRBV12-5	ASGFVGPAPRTGELF
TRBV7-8	ASSSPYSAYQETQY
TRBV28	ASRSPGPGGFYGYT
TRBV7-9	ASRQGAGDTEAF
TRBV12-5	ASDRTGGGMLGGYT